Below, 22 T cell receptor beta chains from the same sample are listed, as sequenced in a study of identical twins. In TCRdb, the 5' RACE reads were re-called with MiXCR into one record per CDR3 protein. The data hold roughly 770,000 distinct CDR3 sequences, with over 15% observed a single time. The sample also formed part of further work on T cells expressing NK-cell markers.

Sequenced: PBMCs. The receptors stem from a woman between 18 and 29 years old in good health.

This clonotype has ten or more counts. V gene TRBV7-9 combines with J gene TRBJ2-7; TRBD1 matches at 9 bases. The CDR3 is made up of 14 amino acids. Germline assignment: CDR1 SEHNR and CDR2 FQNEAQ (reference sequence). Trimming took 5 bases from V and 6 from J; bases not matched to a gene: 8. The CDR3 loop reads CASSIPGQGGEQYF. CDR3 DNA: TGTGCCAGCAGCATACCGGGACAGGGAGGCGAGCAGTACTTC.

This clonotype was detected many times. This sequence joins TRBV27 and TRBJ1-1; no clear D. Trimming removed 2 bases from V and 3 bases from J, with 10 bases in between. This CDR3 is 14 amino acids long. Germline CDR1 reads MNHEY; CDR2 reads SMNVEV (reference sequence). Written as DNA, the CDR3 is TGTGCCAGCAGTTTAGCCAGTAGATACACTGAAGCTTTCTTT. The encoded protein is CASSLASRYTEAFF.

This clonotype was seen many times. The V and J genes are TRBV7-2 and TRBJ1-1; D is unresolved. The CDR3 is 13 amino acids. V dropped 5 bases and J dropped 3 bases, with 10 bases sitting between them. CDR1 is SGHTA and CDR2 is FQGNSA in the germline V gene. Here the CDR3 reads CASSLGSHTEAFF. The CDR3 DNA reads TGTGCCAGCAGCCTAGGGTCCCACACTGAAGCTTTCTTT. Full variable domain (rest looked up from reference TRBV7-2 and TRBJ1-1): GAGVSQSPSNKVTEKGKDVELRCDPISGHTALYWYRQSLGQGLEFLIYFQGNSAPDKSGLPSDRFSAERTGGSVSTLTIQRTQQEDSAVYLCASSLGSHTEAFFGQGTRLTVV.

The CDR3 loop reads CASSQTGPSPTYEQYF. In DNA form, the CDR3 reads TGTGCCAGCAGCCAAACGGGTCCTTCACCTACCTACGAGCAGTACTTC. V is TRBV4-2 and J is TRBJ2-7, with D uncertain. V was pared by 2 bases and J by 2 bases, with 16 bases between. The germline CDR1 and CDR2 sequences are LGHNA and YNFKEQ. CDR3 length: 16 amino acids.

In this sample, this clonotype turned up a few times. The chain links TRBV24-1 to TRBJ1-1; 7 nucleotides match TRBD1. This CDR3 has 13 amino acids. Germline trimming cut 4 bases from V and 13 bases from J; bases unmatched to any gene: 11. Germline V gives CDR1 KGHDR, CDR2 SFDVKD. The CDR3 DNA sequence: TGTGCCACCAGTGACCATCAGACAGGGAAGTTTTTCTTT. It codes for CATSDHQTGKFFF.

This clonotype turned up a few times. J is TRBJ2-3 and V is TRBV10-3; D is possibly TRBD1 (6 bases). Deletions cut 8 bases from V and 0 bases from J, with 21 bases between. CDR3 length: 17 amino acids. CDR1 and CDR2 from the germline V gene are ENHRY and SYGVKD. The CDR3 loop is CAIAEGGHRRSTDTQYF. In nucleotides, the CDR3 is TGTGCCATCGCAGAAGGGGGACATAGGAGAAGCACAGATACGCAGTATTTT.

This clonotype showed up many times. The rearrangement links TRBV6-5 to TRBJ2-7, with TRBD2 identical over 10 bases. The germline V gene encodes CDR1 MNHEY and CDR2 SVGAGI. CDR3 length: 18 residues. With 4 bases clipped from V and 6 bases from J, the junction kept 18 bases outside the gene matches. The CDR3 DNA reads TGTGCCAGCAGTTCCCGCCTAAGAGCAGCGGGAGGGCCGGCCGAGCAGTACTTC. Translated: CASSSRLRAAGGPAEQYF.

The chain joins TRBV11-3 to TRBJ2-2, with unresolved D. Between the trimmed V and J ends, which lost 5 bases and 3 bases, there was a span of 16 bases. Germline V gives CDR1 SGHNT, CDR2 YENEEA. The CDR3 covers 16 residues. The CDR3 here is CASSGPPALYTGELFF. As DNA, the CDR3 is TGTGCCAGCAGCGGTCCACCCGCCTTATACACCGGGGAGCTGTTTTTT.

This clonotype came up a few times. The rearrangement links TRBV7-2 to TRBJ1-5, with unresolved D. The CDR3 has 14 amino acids. Looked up from germline, CDR1 is SGHTA and CDR2 is FQGNSA. Trimming removed 0 bases at V and 9 bases at J, with 12 bases between. The CDR3 DNA sequence: TGTGCCAGCAGCTTAGCGCGGGGAGACGGGCCCCAGCATTTT. It specifies CASSLARGDGPQHF.

The chain recombines TRBV12-5 with TRBJ2-1; 8 bases are a match to TRBD1. The CDR3 runs 15 residues. Germline V gene sequence: CDR1 LGHNT, CDR2 FRNRAP. V dropped 6 bases and J dropped 5; count of bases not matched to a gene: 9. As DNA, the CDR3 is TGTGCTAGTGGCTTTGGACAGGGCCTGAACAATGAGCAGTTCTTC. Translating it yields CASGFGQGLNNEQFF.

The chain has TRBV10-3 and TRBJ2-2; no clear D. CDR3 length: 12 amino acids. Per the germline V gene, CDR1 is ENHRY and CDR2 is SYGVKD. Trimming cost V 10 bases and J 4 bases, with 10 bases left between them. The CDR3 region has the DNA TGTGCCACCGACCCAAGCACCGGGGAGCTGTTTTTT. As protein: CATDPSTGELFF.

The chain employs TRBV9 and TRBJ2-1; weak D call: TRBD1 (5 bases). This CDR3 is built from 15 residues. From germline, CDR1 is SGDLS and CDR2 YYNGEE. The ends were cut back, 7 bases at V and 1 base at J, with 15 bases in the middle. The CDR3 protein is CASSPGSGSYNEQFF. The DNA for the CDR3 is TGTGCCAGCTCACCAGGGTCGGGTTCCTACAATGAGCAGTTCTTC.

The chain joins TRBV20-1 to TRBJ2-1, with 9 bases aligning to TRBD2. CDR3 length: 16 residues. V was pared by 3 bases and J by 0 bases, with 6 bases of the junction left unmatched. In germline, CDR1 is DFQATT, CDR2 SNEGSKA (reference sequence). The CDR3 DNA sequence: TGCAGTGCTAGTTCTAGCGGGGCTAGCTCCTACAATGAGCAGTTCTTC. Translated: CSASSSGASSYNEQFF.

This clonotype was recorded a few times. The rearrangement joins TRBV4-1 to TRBJ2-1; tentative D call: TRBD1 (5 bases). This CDR3 has 15 residues. Trimming cost V 4 bases and J 5 bases, with 15 bases left between them. Germline V gene sequence: CDR1 MGHRA, CDR2 YSYEKL. The CDR3 here is CASSRTRASDNEQFF. The CDR3 nucleotides read TGCGCCAGCAGCCGAACCAGGGCGAGTGACAATGAGCAGTTCTTC.

This clonotype has only a few counts. The chain uses TRBV9 and TRBJ2-1; 14 positions agree with TRBD2. The V gene end was trimmed by 4 bases and the J gene end by 8 bases; junction bases not matched to a gene: 8. The length of the CDR3 is 16 residues. Per germline, CDR1 SGDLS and CDR2 YYNGEE. The CDR3 sequence is CASSPGTSGRGDEQFF. CDR3 sequence (DNA): TGTGCCAGCAGCCCAGGGACTAGCGGGAGAGGCGATGAGCAGTTCTTC.

The chain links TRBV15 to TRBJ1-1; the D gene is possibly TRBD1 (5 bases). The CDR3 has 13 amino acids. Germline V lookup: CDR1 LNHNV, CDR2 YYDKDF (reference sequence). V lost 0 bases and J lost 10, with 12 bases in between. CDR3 region: CATSRDAGRGAFF. Written as DNA, the CDR3 is TGTGCCACCAGCAGAGATGCGGGACGGGGAGCTTTCTTT. Using reference TRBV15 and TRBJ1-1 for the parts outside the CDR3, the full variable domain is DAMVIQNPRYQVTQFGKPVTLSCSQTLNHNVMYWYQQKSSQAPKLLFHYYDKDFNNEADTPDNFQSRRPNTSFCFLDIRSPGLGDTAMYLCATSRDAGRGAFFGQGTRLTVV.

The CDR3 DNA follows: TGCGCCAGCAGCTTCTCCGGGACAGACACTGAAGCTTTCTTT. Translated, it gives CASSFSGTDTEAFF. The V call is TRBV5-1, the J call TRBJ1-1, with TRBD1 matching 7 bases. V gave up 2 bases and J gave up 3 bases; unmatched junction bases: 4. The CDR3 sequence is 14 residues long. CDR1 SGHRS and CDR2 YFSETQ come from the germline V gene.

J is TRBJ1-1 and V is TRBV29-1; D unresolved. CDR1 and CDR2 from the germline V gene are SQVTM and ANQGSEA. With 7 bases removed from V and 7 bases from J, the gap between germline ends came to 13 bases. The CDR3 extends over 11 amino acids. CDR3 DNA: TGCAGCGCCTCCCTGTCCGTTGAAGCTTTCTTT. This sequence encodes CSASLSVEAFF.

The V gene is TRBV30, the J gene TRBJ2-2; D unclear. The CDR3 contains 12 residues. Trimming took off 2 bases at V and 3 bases at J, with 4 bases between the two ends. Per germline, CDR1 GTSNPN and CDR2 SVGIG (reference sequence). The CDR3 DNA is TGTGCCTGGAGTCCCTACACCGGGGAGCTGTTTTTT. Translation gives CAWSPYTGELFF. Full variable domain (remainder filled in from reference TRBV30 and TRBJ2-2): SQTIHQWPATLVQPVGSPLSLECTVEGTSNPNLYWYRQAAGRGLQLLFYSVGIGQISSEVPQNLSASRPQDRQFILSSKKLLLSDSGFYLCAWSPYTGELFFGEGSRLTVL.

This clonotype occurred a few times. This rearrangement joins TRBV5-1 to TRBJ2-7, with 8 bases that match TRBD1. The germline CDR1 and CDR2 sequences are SGHRS and YFSETQ. The CDR3 totals 15 residues. The ends lost 3 bases at V and 3 bases at J; junction bases unmatched: 8. CDR3 sequence reads: CASSSDGQGYYEQYF. CDR3 nucleotides: TGCGCCAGCAGCTCAGACGGACAGGGATACTACGAGCAGTACTTC.

V is TRBV6-5 and J is TRBJ1-1; no reliable D call. The V gene lost 2 bases and the J gene lost 3 bases, with 10 bases spanning the gap. The CDR3 is made up of 14 amino acids. CDR1 and CDR2 from the germline V gene are MNHEY and SVGAGI. The CDR3 loop reads CASSYRTEYTEAFF. The CDR3 DNA sequence: TGTGCCAGCAGTTACCGTACAGAGTACACTGAAGCTTTCTTT.

In its sample, this clonotype was seen many times. This rearrangement joins TRBV20-1 to TRBJ2-5; 9 bases line up with TRBD2. Per germline, CDR1 DFQATT and CDR2 SNEGSKA (reference sequence). V lost 3 bases to trimming and J lost 1 base; unmatched junction nucleotides: 6. The CDR3 spans 15 residues. CDR3 sequence (DNA): TGCAGTGCTAGTATGGTAGCGGGAGCCCAAGAGACCCAGTACTTC. Translated: CSASMVAGAQETQYF.